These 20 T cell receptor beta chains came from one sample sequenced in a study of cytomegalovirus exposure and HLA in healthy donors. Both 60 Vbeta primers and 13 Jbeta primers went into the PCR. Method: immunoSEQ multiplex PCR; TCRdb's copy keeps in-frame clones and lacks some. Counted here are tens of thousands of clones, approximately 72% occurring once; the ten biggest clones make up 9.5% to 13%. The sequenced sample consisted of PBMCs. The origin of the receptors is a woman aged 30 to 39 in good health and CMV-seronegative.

The CDR3 bases are TGTGCCTGGAGCCTACTAGCGGAGCAGTTCTTC. Translation gives CAWSLLAEQFF. The V and J genes are TRBV30 and TRBJ2-1, with 7 bases aligning to TRBD2. The V segment lost 3 bases and the J segment 10 bases; nucleotides outside the gene matches: 3. CDR1 and CDR2 (germline): GTSNPN, SVGIG (reference sequence). The CDR3 totals 11 residues.

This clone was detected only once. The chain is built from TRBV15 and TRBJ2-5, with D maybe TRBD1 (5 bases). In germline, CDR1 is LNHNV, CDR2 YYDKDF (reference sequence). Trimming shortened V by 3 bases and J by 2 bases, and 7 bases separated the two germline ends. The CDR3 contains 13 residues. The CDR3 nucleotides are TGTGCCACCAGCAGGTCAGGGCAAGAGACCCAGTACTTC. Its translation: CATSRSGQETQYF.

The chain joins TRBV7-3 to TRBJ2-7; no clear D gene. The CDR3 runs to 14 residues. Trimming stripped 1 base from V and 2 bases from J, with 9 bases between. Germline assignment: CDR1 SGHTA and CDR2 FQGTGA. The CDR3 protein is CASSLRAATYEQYF. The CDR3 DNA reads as TGTGCCAGCAGCTTAAGGGCCGCAACCTACGAGCAGTACTTC.

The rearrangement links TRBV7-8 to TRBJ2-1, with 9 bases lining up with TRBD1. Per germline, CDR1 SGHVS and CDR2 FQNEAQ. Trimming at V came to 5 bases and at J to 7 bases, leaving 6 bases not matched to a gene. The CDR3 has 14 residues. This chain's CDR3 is CASSPSTGGNEQFF. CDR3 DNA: TGTGCCAGCAGCCCGTCGACAGGGGGAAATGAGCAGTTCTTC.

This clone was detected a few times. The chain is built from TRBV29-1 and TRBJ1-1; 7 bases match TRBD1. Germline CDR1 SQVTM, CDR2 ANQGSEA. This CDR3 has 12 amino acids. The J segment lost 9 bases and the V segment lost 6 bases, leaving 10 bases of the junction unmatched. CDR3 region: CSVNSGGSKAFF. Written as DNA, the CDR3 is TGCAGCGTAAATTCAGGGGGAAGTAAAGCTTTCTTT.

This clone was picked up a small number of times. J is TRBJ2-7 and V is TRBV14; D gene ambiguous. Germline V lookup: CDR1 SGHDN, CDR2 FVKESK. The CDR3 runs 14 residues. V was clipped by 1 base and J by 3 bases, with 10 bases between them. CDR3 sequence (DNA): TGTGCCAGCAGCCAAGTGCATGGGCTCTACGAGCAGTACTTC. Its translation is CASSQVHGLYEQYF.

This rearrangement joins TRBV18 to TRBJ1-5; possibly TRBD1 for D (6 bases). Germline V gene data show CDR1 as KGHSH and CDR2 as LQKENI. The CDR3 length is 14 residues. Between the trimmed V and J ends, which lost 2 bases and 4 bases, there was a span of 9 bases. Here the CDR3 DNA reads TGTGCCAGCTCACCAGGACAGCCTAATCAGCCCCAGCATTTT. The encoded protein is CASSPGQPNQPQHF.

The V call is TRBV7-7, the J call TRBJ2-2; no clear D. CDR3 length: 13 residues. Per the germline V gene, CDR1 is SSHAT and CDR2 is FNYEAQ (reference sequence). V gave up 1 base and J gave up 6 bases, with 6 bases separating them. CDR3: CASSLDRAGELFF. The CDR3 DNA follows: TGTGCCAGCAGCTTAGATCGGGCCGGGGAGCTGTTTTTT. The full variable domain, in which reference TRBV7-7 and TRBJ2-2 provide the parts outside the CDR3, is GAGVSQSPRYKVTKRGQDVTLRCDPISSHATLYWYQQALGQGPEFLTYFNYEAQPDKSGLPSDRFSAERPEGSISTLTIQRTEQRDSAMYRCASSLDRAGELFFGEGSRLTVL.

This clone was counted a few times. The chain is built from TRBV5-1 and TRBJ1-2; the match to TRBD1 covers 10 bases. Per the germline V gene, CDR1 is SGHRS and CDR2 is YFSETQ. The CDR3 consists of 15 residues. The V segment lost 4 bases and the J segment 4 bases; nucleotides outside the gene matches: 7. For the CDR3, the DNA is TGCGCCAGCAGCCCGGGGACAGGGGATGGCTATGGCTACACCTTC. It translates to CASSPGTGDGYGYTF.

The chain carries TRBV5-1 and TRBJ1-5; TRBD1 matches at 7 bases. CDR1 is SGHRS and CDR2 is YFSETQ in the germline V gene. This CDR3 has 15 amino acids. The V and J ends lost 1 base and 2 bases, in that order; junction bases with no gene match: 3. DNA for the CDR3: TGCGCCAGCAGCTTGACAGGGGTTGGCAATCAGCCCCAGCATTTT. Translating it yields CASSLTGVGNQPQHF.

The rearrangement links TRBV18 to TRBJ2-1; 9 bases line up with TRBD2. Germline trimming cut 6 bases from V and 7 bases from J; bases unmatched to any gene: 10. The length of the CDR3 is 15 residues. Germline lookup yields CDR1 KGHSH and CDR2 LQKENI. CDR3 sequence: CASSSQRGEWNEQFF. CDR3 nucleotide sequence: TGTGCCAGCTCTTCCCAGCGGGGGGAATGGAATGAGCAGTTCTTC.

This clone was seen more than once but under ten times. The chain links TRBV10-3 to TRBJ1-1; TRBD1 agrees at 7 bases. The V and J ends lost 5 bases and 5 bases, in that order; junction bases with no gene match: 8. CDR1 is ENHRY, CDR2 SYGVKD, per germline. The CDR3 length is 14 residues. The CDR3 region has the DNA TGTGCCATCAGTACGACGACAGGGAGGACTGAAGCTTTCTTT. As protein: CAISTTTGRTEAFF.

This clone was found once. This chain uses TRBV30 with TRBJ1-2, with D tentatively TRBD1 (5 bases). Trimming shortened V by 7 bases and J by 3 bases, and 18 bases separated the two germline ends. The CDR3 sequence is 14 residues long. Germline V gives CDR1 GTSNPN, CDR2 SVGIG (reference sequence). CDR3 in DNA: TGTGCCTCCCATCGGGGGTACCGCGACTATGGCTACACCTTC. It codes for CASHRGYRDYGYTF.

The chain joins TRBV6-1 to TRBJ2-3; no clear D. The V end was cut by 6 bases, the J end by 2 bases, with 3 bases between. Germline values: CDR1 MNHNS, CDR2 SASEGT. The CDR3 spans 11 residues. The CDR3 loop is CASSNTDTQYF. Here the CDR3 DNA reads TGTGCCAGCAGCAACACAGATACGCAGTATTTT.

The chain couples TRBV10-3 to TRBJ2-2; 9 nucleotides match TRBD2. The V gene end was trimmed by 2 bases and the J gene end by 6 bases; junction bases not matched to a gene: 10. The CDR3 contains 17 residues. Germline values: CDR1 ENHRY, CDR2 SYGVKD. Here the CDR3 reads CAISETIAGENAGELFF. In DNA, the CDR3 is TGTGCCATCAGTGAGACCATAGCGGGGGAAAACGCCGGGGAGCTGTTTTTT.

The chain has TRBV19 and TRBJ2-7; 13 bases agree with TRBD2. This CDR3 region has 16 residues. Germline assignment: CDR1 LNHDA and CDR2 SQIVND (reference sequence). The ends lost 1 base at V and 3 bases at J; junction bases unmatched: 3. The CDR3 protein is CASSIGGLAGSYEQYF. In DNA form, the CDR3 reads TGTGCCAGTAGTATAGGGGGACTAGCGGGGAGCTACGAGCAGTACTTC.

The CDR3 loop is CASSYSKARGHGYTF. In DNA, the CDR3 is TGTGCCAGCAGTTACTCGAAGGCCAGGGGCCATGGCTACACCTTC. The gene calls are TRBV6-5 and TRBJ1-2; D possibly corresponds to TRBD1 (6 bases). The germline V gene encodes CDR1 MNHEY and CDR2 SVGAGI. The CDR3 sequence is 15 residues long. Between the trimmed V and J ends, which lost 0 bases and 6 bases, there was a span of 14 bases.

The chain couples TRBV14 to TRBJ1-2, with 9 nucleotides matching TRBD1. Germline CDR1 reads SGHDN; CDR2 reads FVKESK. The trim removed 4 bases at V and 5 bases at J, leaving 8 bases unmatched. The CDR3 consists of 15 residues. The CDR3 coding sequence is TGTGCCAGCAGCCGCACGGACAGGGGTTTTTATGGCTACACCTTC. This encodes CASSRTDRGFYGYTF. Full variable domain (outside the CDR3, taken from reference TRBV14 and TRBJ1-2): EAGVTQFPSHSVIEKGQTVTLRCDPISGHDNLYWYRRVMGKEIKFLLHFVKESKQDESGMPNNRFLAERTGGTYSTLKVQPAELEDSGVYFCASSRTDRGFYGYTFGSGTRLTVV.

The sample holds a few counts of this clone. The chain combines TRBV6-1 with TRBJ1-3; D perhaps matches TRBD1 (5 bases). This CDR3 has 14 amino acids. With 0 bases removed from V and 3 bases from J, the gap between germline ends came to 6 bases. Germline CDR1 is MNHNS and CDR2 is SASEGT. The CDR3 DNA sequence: TGTGCCAGCAGTGAAGCCGGGGGTGGAAACACCATATATTTT. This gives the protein CASSEAGGGNTIYF.

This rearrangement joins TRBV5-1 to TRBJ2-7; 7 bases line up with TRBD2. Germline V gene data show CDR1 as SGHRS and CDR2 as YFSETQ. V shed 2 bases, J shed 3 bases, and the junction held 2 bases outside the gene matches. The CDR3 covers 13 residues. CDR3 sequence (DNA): TGCGCCAGCAGCTTAGCGGGGATCTACGAGCAGTACTTC. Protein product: CASSLAGIYEQYF. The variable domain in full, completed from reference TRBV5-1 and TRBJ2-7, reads KAGVTQTPRYLIKTRGQQVTLSCSPISGHRSVSWYQQTPGQGLQFLFEYFSETQRNKGNFPGRFSGRQFSNSRSEMNVSTLELGDSALYLCASSLAGIYEQYFGPGTRLTVT.